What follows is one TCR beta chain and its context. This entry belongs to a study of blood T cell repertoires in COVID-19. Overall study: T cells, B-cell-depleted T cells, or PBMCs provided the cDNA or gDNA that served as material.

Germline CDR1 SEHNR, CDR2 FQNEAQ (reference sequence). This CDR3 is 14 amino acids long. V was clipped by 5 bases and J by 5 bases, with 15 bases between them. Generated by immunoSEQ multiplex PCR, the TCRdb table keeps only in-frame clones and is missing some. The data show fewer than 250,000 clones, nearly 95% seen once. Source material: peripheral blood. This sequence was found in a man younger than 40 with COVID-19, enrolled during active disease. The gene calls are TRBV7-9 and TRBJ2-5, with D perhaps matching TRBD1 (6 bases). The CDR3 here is CASSPTTGYETQYF. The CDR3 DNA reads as TGTGCCAGCAGCCCAACCACAGGGTACGAGACCCAGTACTTC.